This TCR beta chain originates from a study of cytomegalovirus exposure and HLA in healthy donors. Background on the study: Researchers found that less than 90% of just under 400 genotyped donors fell within the Caucasian-associated ancestry cluster.

Whole-study findings and limits: Some TCR beta chains (about 170 of them) were listed as cytomegalovirus-associated. Segments of the TCR beta V type were, in most cases, productive about 87% or about 30% of the time in an earlier analysis. As a later analysis showed, a missense DCLRE1C variant was linked to trimming of TCR beta V- and J-genes.

This PCR relied on a set of 60 Vbeta primers and 13 Jbeta primers. The assay was immunoSEQ multiplex PCR, and TCRdb's table has in-frame clones only and misses some. Of 100,000 to 150,000 clones listed, roughly four fifths are singletons. Germline assignment: CDR1 SGHTA and CDR2 FQGNSA. Trimming left V 3 bases short and J 0 bases short, with 11 bases between. This CDR3 spans 15 amino acids. Comment on this clone: What it binds is unknown.

The clonotype comes from a male donor in good health and CMV-seropositive. The chain joins TRBV7-2 to TRBJ1-1, with a weak D call TRBD1 (6 bases). Specimen: PBMCs. The CDR3: CASSFSRGMNTEAFF. CDR3 bases: TGTGCCAGCAGCTTTTCCAGGGGCATGAACACTGAAGCTTTCTTT.